This T cell receptor (beta chain) was recorded in a study of T cell responses to AZD1222 COVID-19 vaccine. Whole-study findings and limits: Close to half of all spike-specific TCRs reportedly target regions of the variants that are unmutated.

This clone was detected a few times. Its antigen is not known. This CDR3 contains 15 residues. The ends were cut back, 4 bases at V and 2 bases at J, with 13 bases in the middle. The germline V gene has CDR1 MDHEN and CDR2 SYDVKM. Data came from immunoSEQ multiplex PCR; TCRdb stores just in-frame clones and leaves some out. The sample carries some 79,000 clones, 60% to 85% recorded once. This clonotype was sampled from an adult who received the AZD1222 COVID-19 vaccine. V gene TRBV28 combines with J gene TRBJ2-3; tentatively, D is TRBD2 (6 bases). The input for sequencing was peripheral blood, taken 28 days after the second AZD1222 dose. CDR3 protein: CASSSGGEHTDTQYF. The DNA of the CDR3 is TGTGCCAGCAGTTCCGGGGGTGAACACACAGATACGCAGTATTTT.